The T cell receptor beta chain under discussion was sequenced for a study of T cells in localized non-small cell lung cancer. Findings and caveats of the study: A median of roughly 57 clones ranked among the top 100 in tumor appeared in adjacent lung. Uninvolved adjacent lung had higher T cell clonality than tumor and all other tissues.

Of note for this clone: Its antigen is as yet unknown.

Profiled with immunoSEQ multiplex PCR; TCRdb holds only in-frame clones, not every one. Among 55,000 to 65,000 clones listed, roughly nine tenths were seen once. This material consisted of peripheral blood, taken before any cancer treatment. The clonotype was recovered from a man aged 40 to 75 with stage I lung adenocarcinoma.

Here the CDR3 DNA reads TGTGCCAGCAGCGTAAAGGCTAGCACAGATACGCAGTATTTT. Encoded protein: CASSVKASTDTQYF. The gene calls are TRBV9 and TRBJ2-3; D gene unclear. The CDR3 runs 14 residues. Germline loops: CDR1 SGDLS, CDR2 YYNGEE. V was pared by 1 base and J by 0 bases, with 6 bases between.